The 6 T cell receptor beta chains below all came from one sample that was sequenced in a study of vaccination effects on CD4 cells after COVID-19. The antigens for these receptors are not known. Antigen-specific CD4+ T cell clonotypes were called by their expansion after viral peptide-pool culture in ViraFEST. A 10-day culture period preceded the isolation of CD4+ T cells. Vaccinees lacked prior SARS-CoV-2 infection and tested negative for nucleocapsid antibodies. Sequencing was performed with immunoSEQ multiplex PCR; in TCRdb, only in-frame clones are kept and a portion is missing. The table shows tens of thousands of clones, with over 55% occurring only once. The material was CD4+ T cells from PBMCs cultured with HCoV-OC43 spike peptides, obtained before COVID-19 vaccination. The subset is: HCoV-OC43 spike overlapping peptide pool stimulation. Receptors originate from a human donor who received a COVID-19 vaccine.

The chain carries TRBV6-5 and TRBJ2-2, with 7 bases lining up with TRBD1. This CDR3 contains 15 residues. The V gene's germline CDR1 is MNHEY and CDR2 SVGAGI. Trimming at V came to 6 bases and at J to 1 base, leaving 5 bases not matched to a gene. The CDR3 loop is CASSRDRLNTGELFF. As DNA, the CDR3 is TGTGCCAGCAGCCGGGACAGACTGAACACCGGGGAGCTGTTTTTT.

V is TRBV13 and J is TRBJ2-7; 7 bases are a match to TRBD2. The germline V gene has CDR1 PRHDT and CDR2 FYEKMQ (reference sequence). J was trimmed by 3 bases and V by 3 bases; bases with no gene match: 8. CDR3 length: 15 residues. The CDR3 reads CASSFQGSGGYEQYF. The CDR3 bases are TGTGCCAGCAGCTTTCAGGGTTCGGGGGGCTACGAGCAGTACTTC. The entire variable domain, with the rest obtained from reference TRBV13 and TRBJ2-7, is as follows: AAGVIQSPRHLIKEKRETATLKCYPIPRHDTVYWYQQGPGQDPQFLISFYEKMQSDKGSIPDRFSAQQFSDYHSELNMSSLELGDSALYFCASSFQGSGGYEQYFGPGTRLTVT.

A note on this clone: The junction departs from germline at one end; a sequencing error may be responsible. The J gene is TRBJ2-1, the V gene TRBV5-1; D perhaps matches TRBD2 (5 bases). The germline CDR1 and CDR2 sequences are SGHRS and YFSETQ. The CDR3 runs 14 residues. The CDR3 loop is CASTSEDLAGPRVF. For the CDR3, the DNA is TGCGCCAGCACTTCCGAGGACTTGGCGGGCCCGAGGGTCTTC.

The J gene is TRBJ2-1, the V gene TRBV5-1; the D gene is possibly TRBD1 (6 bases). Deletions cut 1 base from V and 4 bases from J, with 12 bases between. CDR3 length equals 15 residues. Germline V gene sequence: CDR1 SGHRS, CDR2 YFSETQ. The CDR3 nucleotides read TGCGCCAGCAGCTTGACAGGGATTGGGTACAATGAGCAGTTCTTC. Protein sequence: CASSLTGIGYNEQFF.

The chain joins TRBV19 to TRBJ2-3; D not certain. Trimming shortened V by 3 bases and J by 8 bases, and 6 bases separated the two germline ends. Germline CDR1 reads LNHDA; CDR2 reads SQIVND (reference sequence). The CDR3 extends over 11 amino acids. The CDR3 sequence: CASSIRSTQYF. CDR3 nucleotides: TGTGCCAGTAGTATCCGTTCTACGCAGTATTTT.

The rearrangement uses TRBV20-1 and TRBJ2-7, with D possibly being TRBD2 (5 bases). Trimming removed 3 bases from V and 1 base from J, with 13 bases in between. The CDR3 is 14 amino acids. CDR1 is DFQATT, CDR2 SNEGSKA, per germline (reference sequence). The CDR3 region is CSASLTSSSYEQYF. For the CDR3, the DNA is TGCAGTGCTAGTTTAACTAGTTCTTCCTACGAGCAGTACTTC.